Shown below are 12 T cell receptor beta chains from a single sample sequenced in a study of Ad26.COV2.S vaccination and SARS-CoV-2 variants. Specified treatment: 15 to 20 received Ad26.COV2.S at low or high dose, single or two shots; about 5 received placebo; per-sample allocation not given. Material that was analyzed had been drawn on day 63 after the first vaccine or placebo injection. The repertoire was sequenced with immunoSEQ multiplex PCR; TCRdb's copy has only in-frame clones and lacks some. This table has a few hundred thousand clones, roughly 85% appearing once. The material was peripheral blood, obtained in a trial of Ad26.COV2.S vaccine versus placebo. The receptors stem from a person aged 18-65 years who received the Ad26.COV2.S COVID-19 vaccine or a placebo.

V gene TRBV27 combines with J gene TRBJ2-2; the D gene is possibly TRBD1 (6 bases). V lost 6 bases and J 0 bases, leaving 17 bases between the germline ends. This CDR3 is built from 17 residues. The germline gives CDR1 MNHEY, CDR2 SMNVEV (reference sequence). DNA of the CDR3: TGTGCCAGCAGGGGTTGGACCGGGACAACGAACACCGGGGAGCTGTTTTTT. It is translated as CASRGWTGTTNTGELFF.

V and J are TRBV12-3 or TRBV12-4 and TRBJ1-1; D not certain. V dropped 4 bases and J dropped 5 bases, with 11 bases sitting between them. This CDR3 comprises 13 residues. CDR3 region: CASSSWFTTEAFF. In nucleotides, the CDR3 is TGTGCCAGCAGTTCCTGGTTTACTACTGAAGCTTTCTTT.

The CDR3 protein is CASSYSRGRGLIVNTEAFF. CDR3 nucleotides: TGTGCCAGCAGTTACTCCCGGGGCAGGGGGCTAATAGTGAACACTGAAGCTTTCTTT. This chain joins TRBV6-2 or TRBV6-3 and TRBJ1-1; 8 bases agree with TRBD1. CDR1 is MNHEY, CDR2 SVGEGT, per germline. The CDR3 is made up of 19 amino acids. Germline trimming cut 0 bases from V and 0 bases from J; bases unmatched to any gene: 12.

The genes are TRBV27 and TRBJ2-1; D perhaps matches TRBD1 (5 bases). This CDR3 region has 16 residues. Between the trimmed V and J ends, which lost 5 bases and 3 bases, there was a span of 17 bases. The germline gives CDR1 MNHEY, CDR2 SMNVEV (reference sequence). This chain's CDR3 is CASSTYVGRVYNEQFF. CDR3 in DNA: TGTGCCAGCAGTACGTATGTGGGGCGAGTCTACAATGAGCAGTTCTTC.

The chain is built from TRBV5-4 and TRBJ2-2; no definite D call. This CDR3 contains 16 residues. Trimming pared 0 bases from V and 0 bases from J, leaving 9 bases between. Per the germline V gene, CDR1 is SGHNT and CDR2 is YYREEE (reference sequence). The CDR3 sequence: CASSLGRSTNTGELFF. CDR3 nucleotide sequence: TGTGCCAGCAGCTTGGGCAGGTCGACGAACACCGGGGAGCTGTTTTTT.

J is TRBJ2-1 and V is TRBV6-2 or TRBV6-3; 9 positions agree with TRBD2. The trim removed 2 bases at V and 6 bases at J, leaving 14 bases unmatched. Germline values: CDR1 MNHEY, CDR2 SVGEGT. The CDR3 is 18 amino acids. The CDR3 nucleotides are TGTGCCAGCAGTTACCTGACGGATTTAGCGGGAGTTCCCAATGAGCAGTTCTTC. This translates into CASSYLTDLAGVPNEQFF.

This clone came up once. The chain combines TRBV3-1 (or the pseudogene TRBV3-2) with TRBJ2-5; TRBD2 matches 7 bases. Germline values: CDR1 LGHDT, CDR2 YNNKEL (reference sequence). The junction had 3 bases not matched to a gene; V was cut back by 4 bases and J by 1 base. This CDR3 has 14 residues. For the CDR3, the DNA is TGTGCCAGCAGCCGACTAGCCTTCCAAGAGACCCAGTACTTC. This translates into CASSRLAFQETQYF.

The CDR3 bases are TGCGCCAGCAGCTTGGATGGGAATGGGTCTGGAAACACCATATATTTT. Amino acid sequence: CASSLDGNGSGNTIYF. The chain is built from TRBV5-1 and TRBJ1-3; D ambiguous. V gave up 0 bases and J gave up 1 base, with 11 bases separating them. This CDR3 is built from 16 residues. The germline CDR1 and CDR2 sequences are SGHRS and YFSETQ.

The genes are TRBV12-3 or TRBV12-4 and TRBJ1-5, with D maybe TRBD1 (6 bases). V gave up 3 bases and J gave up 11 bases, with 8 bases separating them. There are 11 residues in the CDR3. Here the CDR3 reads CASSFGGAQHF. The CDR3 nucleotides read TGTGCCAGCAGTTTTGGGGGCGCCCAGCATTTT.

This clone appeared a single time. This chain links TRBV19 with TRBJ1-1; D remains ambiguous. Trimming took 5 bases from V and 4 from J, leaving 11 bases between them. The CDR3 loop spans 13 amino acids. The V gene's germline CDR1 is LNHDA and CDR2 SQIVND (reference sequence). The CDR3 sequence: CASSFDVSTEAFF. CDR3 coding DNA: TGTGCCAGTAGTTTCGATGTTTCCACTGAAGCTTTCTTT.

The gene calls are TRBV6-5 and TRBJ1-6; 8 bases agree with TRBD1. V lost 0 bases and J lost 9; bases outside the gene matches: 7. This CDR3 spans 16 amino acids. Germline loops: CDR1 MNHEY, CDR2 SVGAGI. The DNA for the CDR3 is TGTGCCAGCAGTTACTCGAATGTACAGGGGGGTTCACCCCTCCACTTT. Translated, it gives CASSYSNVQGGSPLHF.

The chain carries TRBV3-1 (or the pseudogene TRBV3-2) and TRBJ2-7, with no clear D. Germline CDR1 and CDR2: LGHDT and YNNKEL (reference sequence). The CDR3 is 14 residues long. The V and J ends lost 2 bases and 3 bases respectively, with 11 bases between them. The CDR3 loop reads CASSQPATHYEQYV. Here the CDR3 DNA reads TGTGCCAGCAGCCAACCCGCCACCCACTACGAGCAGTACGTC.